What follows describes a single T cell receptor beta chain. Its antigen is unknown. Here immunoSEQ multiplex PCR was the method, and the copy in TCRdb shows in-frame clones only, minus some. The sample has about 120,000 clones, just under 95% seen once. The sample is drawn from a study of siplizumab effects on memory and regulatory T cells. Study-wide points: Naive or memory phenotype assignment was not possible for roughly 80-97% of proliferating CD4+ or CD8+ clones.

Source material: non-Treg CD4+ T cells sorted from blood. The receptor was derived from a human donor in good health.

The CDR3 DNA sequence: TGTGCCAGCAGTTTGTGGACTAGGACAGGGGCGGATGAGCAGTTCTTC. Protein sequence: CASSLWTRTGADEQFF. The gene calls are TRBV28 and TRBJ2-1, with 9 bases matching TRBD1. The CDR3 sequence is 16 residues long. The V and J ends lost 3 bases and 8 bases, in that order; junction bases with no gene match: 11. Germline loops: CDR1 MDHEN, CDR2 SYDVKM.